The 4 T cell receptor beta chains in this list originate from one sample, sequenced in a study of blood T cell repertoires in COVID-19. Clones were sequenced by immunoSEQ multiplex PCR, and TCRdb holds only the in-frame ones, with some missing. The table records over 200,000 clones, approximately 89% of them present only once. The sample was PBMCs or T cells enriched from blood (not recorded which). The receptors were sampled from a woman in her 30s who had been exposed to COVID-19.

To note about this clone: It is unclear where the CDR3 begins or ends on the DNA, so no DNA is shown, and the CDR3 is as TCRdb lists it. This chain connects TRBV6-4 to TRBJ1-4. Germline loops: CDR1 MRHNA, CDR2 SNTAGT. The CDR3 is made up of 15 amino acids, end residues included. CDR3 residues: CASSDKDEGVKNCFF.

The chain couples TRBV30 to TRBJ1-2; 7 nucleotides align to TRBD1. Germline CDR1 reads GTSNPN; CDR2 reads SVGIG (reference sequence). V lost 3 bases, J lost 1 base, and 8 bases stayed unmatched. The CDR3 has 15 residues. The CDR3 coding sequence is TGTGCCTGGAGCCAGGGGGGCACCGATAACTATGGCTACACCTTC. This sequence encodes CAWSQGGTDNYGYTF.

This clone was seen many times. The gene calls are TRBV3-1 (or the pseudogene TRBV3-2) and TRBJ2-7; 8 positions agree with TRBD1. CDR1 LGHDT and CDR2 YNNKEL come from the germline V gene (reference sequence). The CDR3 length is 14 residues. V shed 4 bases, J shed 3 bases, and the junction held 5 bases outside the gene matches. The CDR3 spells CASSPGQGVYEQYF. Here the CDR3 DNA reads TGTGCCAGCAGCCCCGGACAGGGTGTCTACGAGCAGTACTTC.

The chain recombines TRBV19 with TRBJ1-6; D possibly corresponds to TRBD1 (5 bases). Germline assignment: CDR1 LNHDA and CDR2 SQIVND (reference sequence). The CDR3 loop spans 18 amino acids. Between the trimmed V and J ends, which lost 6 bases and 4 bases, there was a span of 22 bases. CDR3 in DNA: TGTGCCAGTAGGAAAGGGACTCACCGGGATATATATAATTCACCCCTCCACTTT. Protein sequence: CASRKGTHRDIYNSPLHF.